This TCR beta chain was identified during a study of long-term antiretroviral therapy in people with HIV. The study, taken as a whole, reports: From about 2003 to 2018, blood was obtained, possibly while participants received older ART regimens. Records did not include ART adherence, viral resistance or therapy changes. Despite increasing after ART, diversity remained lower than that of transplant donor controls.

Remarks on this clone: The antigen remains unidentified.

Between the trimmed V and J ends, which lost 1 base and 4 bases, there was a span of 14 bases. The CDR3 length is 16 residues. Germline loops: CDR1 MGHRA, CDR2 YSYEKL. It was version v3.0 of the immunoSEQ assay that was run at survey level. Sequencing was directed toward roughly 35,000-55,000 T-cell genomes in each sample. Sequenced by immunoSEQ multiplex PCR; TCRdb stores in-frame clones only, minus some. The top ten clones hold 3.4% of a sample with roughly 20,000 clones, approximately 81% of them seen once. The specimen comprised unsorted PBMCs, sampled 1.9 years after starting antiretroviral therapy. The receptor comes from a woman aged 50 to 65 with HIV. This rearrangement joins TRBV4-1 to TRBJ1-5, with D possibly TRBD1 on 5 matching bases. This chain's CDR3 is CASSQVLEGLNQPQHF. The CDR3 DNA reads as TGCGCCAGCAGCCAAGTTTTAGAGGGGTTAAATCAGCCCCAGCATTTT.